Below, one T cell receptor beta chain is given with its context. This sample is part of a study of blood T cell repertoires in COVID-19. Overall study: There were acute and convalescent COVID-19 samples, and they came from the United States, Italy and Spain. The cDNA or gDNA used as material had been derived from T cells, B-cell-depleted T cells, or PBMCs.

This CDR3 has 14 residues. V was trimmed by 2 bases and J by 3 bases, leaving 10 bases between them. Germline V gene sequence: CDR1 MNHNY, CDR2 SVGAGI (reference sequence). As originally analysed: Cell counts per sample came from amplifying reference gene primers. Produced via immunoSEQ multiplex PCR; TCRdb's table is partial and in-frame only. D and trimming were read from the DNA, whereas the V and J calls and clone size are those reported in that table. The repertoire holds 350,000 to 450,000 clones, with around 87% as singletons. Sequencing was done on a sample of peripheral blood. The chain employs TRBV6-6 and TRBJ1-1, with D unresolved. This sequence was found in a human donor in a cohort sampled during active COVID-19. In DNA, the CDR3 is TGTGCCAGCAGTTACCGAGACGGGTACACTGAAGCTTTCTTT. It translates to CASSYRDGYTEAFF.